This entry is about one T cell receptor (beta chain). This record comes from a study of blood T cell repertoires in COVID-19. In the study overall: From the United States, Italy and Spain came samples of acute and convalescent COVID-19. T cells, B-cell-depleted T cells, or PBMCs supplied cDNA or gDNA.

Under the authors' procedure: For nucleated cells, counts were estimated from reference gene primer amplification. Clones were sequenced by immunoSEQ multiplex PCR, and TCRdb holds only the in-frame ones, with some missing. V, J and clone size are those of that table, while D and trimming were read from the DNA. The sample shows fewer than 350,000 clones, approximately 88% of them seen only once. This CDR3 is 18 amino acids long. V was pared by 5 bases and J by 0 bases, with 17 bases of the junction left unmatched. The germline V gene has CDR1 SGHRS and CDR2 YFSETQ. The gene calls are TRBV5-1 and TRBJ2-7; TRBD1 matches at 7 bases. The sequencing sample was made of peripheral blood. The clonotype comes from a man aged 18 to 29 with active or convalescent COVID-19. The CDR3 DNA reads TGCGCCAGCAGTATTGGGACAGCCCAAGGCCTCCTCTCCTACGAGCAGTACTTC. Its protein product is CASSIGTAQGLLSYEQYF.